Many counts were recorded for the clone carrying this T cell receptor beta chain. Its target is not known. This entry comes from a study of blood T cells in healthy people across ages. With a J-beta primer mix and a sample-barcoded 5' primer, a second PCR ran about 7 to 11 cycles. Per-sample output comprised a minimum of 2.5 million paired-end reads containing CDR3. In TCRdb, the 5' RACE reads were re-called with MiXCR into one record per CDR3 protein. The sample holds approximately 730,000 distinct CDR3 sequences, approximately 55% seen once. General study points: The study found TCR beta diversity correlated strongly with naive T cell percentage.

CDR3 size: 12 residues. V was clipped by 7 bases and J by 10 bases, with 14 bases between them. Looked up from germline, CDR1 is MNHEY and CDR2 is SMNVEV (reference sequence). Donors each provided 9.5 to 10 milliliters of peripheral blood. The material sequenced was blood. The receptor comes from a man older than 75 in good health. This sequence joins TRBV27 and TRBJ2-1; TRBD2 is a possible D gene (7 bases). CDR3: CASTSWGGEQFF. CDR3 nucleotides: TGTGCCAGCACCTCGTGGGGGGGCGAGCAGTTCTTC.